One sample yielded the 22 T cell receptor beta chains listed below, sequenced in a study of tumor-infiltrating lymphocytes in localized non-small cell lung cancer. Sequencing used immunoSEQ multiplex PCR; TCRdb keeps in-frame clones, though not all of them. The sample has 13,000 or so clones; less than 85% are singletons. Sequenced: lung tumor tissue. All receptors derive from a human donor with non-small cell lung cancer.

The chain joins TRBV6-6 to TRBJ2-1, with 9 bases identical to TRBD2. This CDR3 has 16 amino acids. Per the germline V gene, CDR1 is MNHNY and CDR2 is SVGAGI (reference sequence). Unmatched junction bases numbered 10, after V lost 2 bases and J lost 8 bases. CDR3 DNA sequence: TGTGCCAGCAGTTACCCAGTTGGGACTAGCAACGATGAGCAGTTCTTC. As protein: CASSYPVGTSNDEQFF.

The CDR3 DNA is TGTGCCAGCAGACGGACAGGAGGCATAGCCTACGAGCAGTACTTC. Translated, it gives CASRRTGGIAYEQYF. The chain joins TRBV27 to TRBJ2-7; 7 bases are a match to TRBD1. The CDR3 covers 15 residues. Germline V CDR1 and CDR2: MNHEY, SMNVEV (reference sequence). Germline trimming cut 6 bases from V and 2 bases from J; bases unmatched to any gene: 10.

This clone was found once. DNA of the CDR3: TGTGCCAGCAGCTTGGACCTAGGGGCTTTCTTT. Translation: CASSLDLGAFF. The chain links TRBV7-9 to TRBJ1-1, with D uncertain. Trimming left V 3 bases short and J 11 bases short, with 10 bases between. CDR1 is SEHNR, CDR2 FQNEAQ, per germline (reference sequence). This CDR3 is built from 11 residues.

CDR3 sequence (DNA): TGTGCCAGTATGAGCCCAGGGGAGGGGTCCTACGAGCAGTACTTC. As protein: CASMSPGEGSYEQYF. The V and J genes are TRBV19 and TRBJ2-7, with a tentative D call TRBD2 (7 bases). This CDR3 comprises 15 residues. V was shortened by 7 bases and J by 1 base, with 17 bases between the two germline ends. CDR1 LNHDA and CDR2 SQIVND come from the germline V gene (reference sequence).

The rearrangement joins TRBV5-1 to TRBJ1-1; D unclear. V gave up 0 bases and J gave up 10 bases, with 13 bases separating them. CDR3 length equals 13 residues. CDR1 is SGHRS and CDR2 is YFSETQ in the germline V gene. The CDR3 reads CASSLVGQPGAFF. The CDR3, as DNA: TGCGCCAGCAGCTTGGTTGGGCAGCCGGGAGCTTTCTTT.

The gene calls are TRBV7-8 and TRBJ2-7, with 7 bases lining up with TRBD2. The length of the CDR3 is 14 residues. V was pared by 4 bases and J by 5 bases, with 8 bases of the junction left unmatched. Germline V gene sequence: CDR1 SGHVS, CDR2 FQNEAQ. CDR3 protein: CASSSWTSGDEQYF. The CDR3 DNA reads TGTGCCAGCAGCTCATGGACTAGTGGGGACGAGCAGTACTTC.

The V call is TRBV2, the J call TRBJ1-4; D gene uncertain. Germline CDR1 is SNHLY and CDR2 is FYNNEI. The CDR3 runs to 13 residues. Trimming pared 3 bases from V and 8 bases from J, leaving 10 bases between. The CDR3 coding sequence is TGTGCCAGCAGTGAGAAGGTGGGCGAAAAACTGTTTTTT. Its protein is CASSEKVGEKLFF.

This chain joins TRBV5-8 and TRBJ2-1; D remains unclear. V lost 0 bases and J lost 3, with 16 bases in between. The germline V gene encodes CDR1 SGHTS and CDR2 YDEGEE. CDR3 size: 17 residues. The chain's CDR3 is CASSLALGMGFYNEQFF. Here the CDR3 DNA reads TGTGCCAGCAGCTTGGCCTTGGGGATGGGGTTCTACAATGAGCAGTTCTTC.

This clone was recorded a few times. The CDR3 DNA reads as TGTGCCAGCAGCGTAGTTCGGTCTGGATCCTACAATGAGCAGTTCTTC. Amino acid sequence: CASSVVRSGSYNEQFF. The chain joins TRBV9 to TRBJ2-1; unclear D gene. Deletions cut 0 bases from V and 1 base from J, with 11 bases between. The CDR3 spans 16 residues. Germline assignment: CDR1 SGDLS and CDR2 YYNGEE. The full variable domain, rest sourced from reference TRBV9 and TRBJ2-1, is DSGVTQTPKHLITATGQRVTLRCSPRSGDLSVYWYQQSLDQGLQFLIQYYNGEERAKGNILERFSAQQFPDLHSELNLSSLELGDSALYFCASSVVRSGSYNEQFFGPGTRLTVL.

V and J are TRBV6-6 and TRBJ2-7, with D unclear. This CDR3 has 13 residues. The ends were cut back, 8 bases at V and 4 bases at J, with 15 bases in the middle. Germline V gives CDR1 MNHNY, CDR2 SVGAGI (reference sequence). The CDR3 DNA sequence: TGTGCCAGCGGGGTTGGGTCCCGATACGAGCAGTACTTC. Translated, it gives CASGVGSRYEQYF.

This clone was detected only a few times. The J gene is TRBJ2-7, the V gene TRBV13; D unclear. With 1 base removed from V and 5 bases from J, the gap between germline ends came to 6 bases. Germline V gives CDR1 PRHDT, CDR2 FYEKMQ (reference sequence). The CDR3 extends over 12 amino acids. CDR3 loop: CASSLVNDEQYF. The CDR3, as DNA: TGTGCCAGCAGCTTAGTTAACGACGAGCAGTACTTC. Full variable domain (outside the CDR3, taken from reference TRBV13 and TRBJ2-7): AAGVIQSPRHLIKEKRETATLKCYPIPRHDTVYWYQQGPGQDPQFLISFYEKMQSDKGSIPDRFSAQQFSDYHSELNMSSLELGDSALYFCASSLVNDEQYFGPGTRLTVT.

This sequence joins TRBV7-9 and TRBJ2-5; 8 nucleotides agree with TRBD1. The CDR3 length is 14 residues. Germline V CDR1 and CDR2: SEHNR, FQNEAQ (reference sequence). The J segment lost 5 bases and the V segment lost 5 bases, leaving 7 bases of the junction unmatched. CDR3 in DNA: TGTGCCAGCAGCCCGGACAGGGCGTGGGAGACCCAGTACTTC. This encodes CASSPDRAWETQYF.

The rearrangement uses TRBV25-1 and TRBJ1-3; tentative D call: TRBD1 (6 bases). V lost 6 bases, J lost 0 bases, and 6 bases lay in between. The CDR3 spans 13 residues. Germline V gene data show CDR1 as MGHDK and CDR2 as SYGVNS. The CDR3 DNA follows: TGTGCCAGCAGGGACAGCTCTGGAAACACCATATATTTT. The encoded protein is CASRDSSGNTIYF.

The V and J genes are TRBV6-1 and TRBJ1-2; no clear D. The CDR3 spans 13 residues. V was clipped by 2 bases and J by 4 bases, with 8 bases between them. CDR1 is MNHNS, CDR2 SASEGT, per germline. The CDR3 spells CASSEKGTYGYTF. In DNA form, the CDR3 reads TGTGCCAGCAGTGAAAAGGGTACCTATGGCTACACCTTC.

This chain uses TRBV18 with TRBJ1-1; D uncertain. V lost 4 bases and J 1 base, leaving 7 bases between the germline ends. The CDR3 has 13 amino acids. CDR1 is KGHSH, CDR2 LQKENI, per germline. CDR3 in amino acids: CASSLSQNTEAFF. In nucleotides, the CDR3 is TGTGCCAGCTCACTATCCCAGAACACTGAAGCTTTCTTT.

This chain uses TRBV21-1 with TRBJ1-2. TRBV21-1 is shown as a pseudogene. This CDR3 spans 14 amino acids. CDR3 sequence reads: CASSKETSDYGYTF. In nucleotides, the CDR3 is TGTGCCAGCAGCAAAGAGACGTCAGACTATGGCTACACCTTC.

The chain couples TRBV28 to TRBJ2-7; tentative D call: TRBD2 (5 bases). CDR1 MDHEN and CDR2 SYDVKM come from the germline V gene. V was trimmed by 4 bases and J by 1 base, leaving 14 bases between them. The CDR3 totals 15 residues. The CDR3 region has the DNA TGTGCCAGCAGTTCGGTCAGCGGAACATCCTACGAGCAGTACTTC. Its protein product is CASSSVSGTSYEQYF.

As DNA, the CDR3 is TGTGCCAGCAGCTTGGCTGACTTCTATGGCTACACCTTC. Translation gives CASSLADFYGYTF. The chain links TRBV5-4 to TRBJ1-2; D gene uncertain. The CDR3 contains 13 residues. Germline CDR1 is SGHNT and CDR2 is YYREEE (reference sequence). Trimming took off 0 bases at V and 4 bases at J, with 7 bases between the two ends. Combining the CDR3 with reference TRBV5-4 and TRBJ1-2 gives the whole variable domain ETGVTQSPTHLIKTRGQQVTLRCSSQSGHNTVSWYQQALGQGPQFIFQYYREEENGRGNFPPRFSGLQFPNYSSELNVNALELDDSALYLCASSLADFYGYTFGSGTRLTVV.

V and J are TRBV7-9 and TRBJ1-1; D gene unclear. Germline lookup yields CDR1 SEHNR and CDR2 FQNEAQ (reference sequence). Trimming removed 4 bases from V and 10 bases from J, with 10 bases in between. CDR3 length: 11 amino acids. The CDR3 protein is CASSSIKGAFF. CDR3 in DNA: TGTGCCAGCAGCTCGATAAAGGGAGCTTTCTTT.

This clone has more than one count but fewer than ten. CDR3 region: CASSSGQGVYGYTF. The CDR3 bases are TGTGCCAGCAGCTCCGGACAGGGCGTCTATGGCTACACCTTC. The V call is TRBV28, the J call TRBJ1-2; 8 positions match TRBD1. V trimming: 6 bases; J trimming: 4 bases; junction bases outside the gene matches: 7. This CDR3 spans 14 amino acids. CDR1 is MDHEN, CDR2 SYDVKM, per germline.

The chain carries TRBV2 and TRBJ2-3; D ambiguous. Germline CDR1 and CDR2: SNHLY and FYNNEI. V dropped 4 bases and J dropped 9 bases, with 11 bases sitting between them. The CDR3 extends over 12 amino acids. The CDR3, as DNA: TGTGCCAGCAGTGGTTTCCTCGGGACGCAGTATTTT. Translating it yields CASSGFLGTQYF.

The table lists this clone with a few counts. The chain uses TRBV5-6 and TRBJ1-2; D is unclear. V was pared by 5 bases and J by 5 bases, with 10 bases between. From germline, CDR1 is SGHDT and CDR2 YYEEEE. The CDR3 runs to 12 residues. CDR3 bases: TGTGCCAGCAGTAAAAGGGAGTATGGCTACACCTTC. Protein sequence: CASSKREYGYTF. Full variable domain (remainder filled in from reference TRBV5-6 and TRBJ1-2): DAGVTQSPTHLIKTRGQQVTLRCSPKSGHDTVSWYQQALGQGPQFIFQYYEEEERQRGNFPDRFSGHQFPNYSSELNVNALLLGDSALYLCASSKREYGYTFGSGTRLTVV.